The 8 T cell receptor beta chains reported below all come from one sample, sequenced in a study of shared clonotypes between healthy human individuals. Sequencing used immunoSEQ multiplex PCR; TCRdb keeps in-frame clones, though not all of them. The profile shows millions of clones, over 90% of them singletons. The source material was naive CD4+ T cells from PBMCs. The subset was: CD45RA+ positively selected. These TCRs come from a man aged 18 to 29 in good health. Some clones in this sample may be carry-over from other donors' samples.

This sequence joins TRBV2 and TRBJ2-7; the D gene is possibly TRBD1 (6 bases). The CDR3 runs 14 residues. CDR1 is SNHLY and CDR2 is FYNNEI in the germline V gene. Trimming took off 2 bases at V and 2 bases at J, with 10 bases between the two ends. The CDR3 reads CASSEYEGAYEQYF. The CDR3 DNA reads TGTGCCAGCAGTGAATACGAGGGGGCCTACGAGCAGTACTTC.

The V and J genes are TRBV28 and TRBJ2-2; the match to TRBD2 covers 10 bases. Trimming at V came to 6 bases and at J to 6 bases, leaving 7 bases not matched to a gene. Per germline, CDR1 MDHEN and CDR2 SYDVKM. The CDR3 totals 15 residues. As DNA, the CDR3 is TGTGCCAGCAGAGGGAGCGGGAGGGCCGCCGGGGAGCTGTTTTTT. It is translated as CASRGSGRAAGELFF. The whole variable domain, remainder taken from reference TRBV28 and TRBJ2-2, is DVKVTQSSRYLVKRTGEKVFLECVQDMDHENMFWYRQDPGLGLRLIYFSYDVKMKEKGDIPEGYSVSREKKERFSLILESASTNQTSMYLCASRGSGRAAGELFFGEGSRLTVL.

J is TRBJ2-7 and V is TRBV5-1; tentatively, D is TRBD1 (5 bases). V lost 0 bases, J lost 6 bases, and 10 bases lay in between. The CDR3 loop spans 13 amino acids. Germline V gene data show CDR1 as SGHRS and CDR2 as YFSETQ. CDR3: CASSLGLRGEQYF. The CDR3 nucleotides read TGCGCCAGCAGCTTGGGCCTTAGGGGCGAGCAGTACTTC.

The chain carries TRBV28 and TRBJ1-4; D gene uncertain. This CDR3 has 13 amino acids. CDR1 is MDHEN and CDR2 is SYDVKM in the germline V gene. V gave up 7 bases and J gave up 6 bases, with 12 bases separating them. CDR3 residues: CASTLDAYEKLFF. The CDR3 DNA is TGTGCCAGCACCCTGGACGCGTATGAAAAACTGTTTTTT.

The chain carries TRBV10-1 and TRBJ2-3; weak D call: TRBD1 (5 bases). This CDR3 has 16 residues. Germline values: CDR1 WNHNN, CDR2 SYGVQD (reference sequence). The V end lost 3 bases, the J end lost 0 bases, and 13 bases lay between the germline ends. CDR3 residues: CASSEGGATSTDTQYF. CDR3 nucleotide sequence: TGCGCCAGCAGTGAAGGTGGGGCCACTAGCACAGATACGCAGTATTTT.

The chain recombines TRBV18 with TRBJ2-5; 13 nucleotides agree with TRBD2. Germline trimming cut 6 bases from V and 4 bases from J; bases unmatched to any gene: 2. The CDR3 runs to 14 residues. Looked up from germline, CDR1 is KGHSH and CDR2 is LQKENI. DNA for the CDR3: TGTGCCAGCTCGCGGACTAGCGGGAGAGAGACCCAGTACTTC. Residues: CASSRTSGRETQYF.

Only one count was recorded for this clone. This sequence joins TRBV7-2 and TRBJ2-1; the match to TRBD2 covers 8 bases. J was trimmed by 3 bases and V by 5 bases; bases with no gene match: 6. CDR1 and CDR2 from the germline V gene are SGHTA and FQGNSA. The CDR3 contains 15 residues. The CDR3 DNA reads TGTGCCAGCAGCCGTCCGGGACTAGGCTACAATGAGCAGTTCTTC. This translates into CASSRPGLGYNEQFF. The full variable domain, with the rest looked up from reference TRBV7-2 and TRBJ2-1, is GAGVSQSPSNKVTEKGKDVELRCDPISGHTALYWYRQSLGQGLEFLIYFQGNSAPDKSGLPSDRFSAERTGGSVSTLTIQRTQQEDSAVYLCASSRPGLGYNEQFFGPGTRLTVL.

This chain joins TRBV6-5 and TRBJ2-3; D tentatively fits TRBD1 or TRBD2 (5 bases each). Trimming stripped 6 bases from V and 7 bases from J, with 17 bases between. CDR1 is MNHEY and CDR2 is SVGAGI in the germline V gene. CDR3 length: 14 amino acids. Written as DNA, the CDR3 is TGTGCCAGCAGGGCGGGTTGGGGGTCAAATACGCAGTATTTT. Its translation is CASRAGWGSNTQYF.